This TCR beta chain is from a study of prognosis after radiotherapy for stage I lung cancer. For the study at large: Individuals with stage I non-small cell lung cancer joined the cohort between early 2018 and early 2019. Over five patients had tumors that were squamous cell carcinoma, and about a dozen had adenocarcinoma. Among the patients, several developed distant metastases after radiotherapy at a median of around seven months, and approximately 16 showed no significant progression.

Two rounds of multiplex PCR amplified TCR beta CDR3 from genomic DNA. Gene-specific primers for each TRBV and TRBJ gene drove first-round PCR. TCRdb recomputed calls from the multiplex PCR reads with MiXCR, one row per CDR3 protein. Among about 25,000 distinct CDR3 sequences, about two fifths were seen once, and the ten largest hold about 22%. Other malignancies, prior chemotherapy and prior radiotherapy were absent in all patients, each of whom was node-negative on CT and PET/CT. Turning to this clonotype: The germline gene is not matched at one end of the junction; a read error may be the cause.

This TCR was sampled from a donor aged 50 or older with non-small cell lung cancer. Here the sequenced sample was PBMCs, taken before or after stereotactic body radiation therapy (not recorded which).

The CDR3 loop is CASSESPYISCNEQFF. The CDR3 DNA follows: TGTGCCAGCAGCGAATCTCCGTATATCTCCTGCAATGAGCAGTTCTTC. This rearrangement joins TRBV2 to TRBJ2-1, with unresolved D. The CDR3 contains 16 residues. Germline-derived CDR1 and CDR2 are SNHLY and FYNNEI. The full variable domain, rest sourced from reference TRBV2 and TRBJ2-1, is EPEVTQTPSHQVTQMGQEVILRCVPISNHLYFYWYRQILGQKVEFLVSFYNNEISEKSEIFDDQFSVERPDGSNFTLKIRSTKLEDSAMYFCASSESPYISCNEQFFGPGTRLTVL.